These T cell receptor beta chains were read from a single sample in a study of shared clonotypes between healthy human individuals. Generated by immunoSEQ multiplex PCR, the TCRdb table keeps only in-frame clones and is missing some. The sample shows under 2,000,000 clones, just under 95% of them seen only once. Input material: naive CD8+ T cells sorted from blood. Source of these receptors: a man younger than 30 in good health. Both conserved end residues are part of each CDR3.

TRBJ1-4 TRBV18 CASSPEEGALGEKLFF
TRBJ2-3 TRBV11-2 CASSFRGGQTDTQYF
TRBJ2-7 TRBV7-2 CASSLPLAGGNYEQYF
TRBJ2-7 TRBV11-3 CASSPPLGYEQYF
TRBJ2-7 TRBV10-2 CASSETLLAGLGF
TRBJ2-2 TRBV19 CASSISMLGTGELFF
TRBJ1-1 TRBV28 CASSTPDSRDTEAFF
TRBJ1-3 TRBV15 CATSRGGEFVGNTIYF
TRBJ2-1 TRBV4-1 CASSLLAGAPEDEQFF
TRBJ2-2 TRBV1 CTSSQGRGHTGELFF
TRBJ2-3 TRBV27 CASSFTFYSSGRAGTDTQYF
TRBJ2-7 TRBV4-2 CASSESTSVEYEQYF
TRBJ2-5 TRBV4-1 CASSQEELAAQETQYF
TRBJ2-7 TRBV5-6 CASSQWTAFYEQYF
TRBJ1-5 TRBV27 CASSLRDSNQPQHF
TRBJ1-1 TRBV10-2 CASKGGWNTEAFF
TRBJ2-1 TRBV30 CAWNKGSSYNEQFF
TRBJ2-7 TRBV12-5 CASGDLYEQYF
TRBJ2-7 TRBV30 CAWSVGQGGYEQYF
TRBJ2-7 TRBV5-4 CASSYPGTGVDEQYF
TRBJ2-2 TRBV4-3 CASSQDKGLDYTGELFF
TRBJ2-3 TRBV10-1 CASSESGDTQYF
TRBJ1-1 TRBV30 CAYKLNTEAFF
TRBJ1-2 TRBV9 CASSVERGETGDGYTF
TRBJ1-6 TRBV6-5 CASSSQGINNSPLHF
TRBJ2-7 TRBV7-9 CASSHGLEQYF
TRBJ2-7 TRBV27 CASSFGDSTYEQYF
TRBJ2-1 TRBV4-1 CASSATGIYNEQFF
TRBJ1-2 TRBV4-2 CASSQDSPANYGYTF
TRBJ1-1 TRBV18 CASSLTGGNTEAFF
TRBJ2-1 TRBV7-9 CASSSPRDRTNEQFF
TRBJ2-1 TRBV6-6 CASTDTNEQFF
TRBJ1-1 TRBV7-8 CASSLALSLNTEAFF
TRBJ2-7 TRBV5-4 CASSSYRETYEQYF
TRBJ1-1 TRBV6-5 CASSYTGGTEAFF
TRBJ2-5 TRBV11-2 CASSLPRGFQETQYF
TRBJ2-1 TRBV4-3 CASSHRLAGDNEQFF
TRBJ2-5 TRBV28 CASSGGVETQYF
TRBJ1-2 TRBV5-8 CASSQTGGDYGYTF
TRBJ2-1 TRBV5-1 CASSPGLAGDEQFF
TRBJ1-4 TRBV6-4 CASSDGVGGEKLFF
TRBJ1-2 TRBV13 CASSLTGNYGYTF
TRBJ1-1 TRBV9 CASSPGQGYMNTEAFF
TRBJ2-5 TRBV4-3 CASSQRLAGGPGETQYF
TRBJ2-7 TRBV4-1 CASSQEGAAEQYF
TRBJ2-5 TRBV11-2 CASSGLAETLQETQYF
TRBJ2-1 TRBV7-9 CASSLPGRGNYNEQFF
TRBJ1-1 TRBV19 CASREGPNTEAFF
TRBJ2-7 TRBV4-1 CASSHVGGYEQYF
TRBJ2-3 TRBV4-1 CASSQDQFSGGPWGTDTQYF
TRBJ2-7 TRBV28 CASRQVTHEQYF
TRBJ2-7 TRBV10-3 CAISAGIWDKTYEQYF
TRBJ2-7 TRBV5-1 CASSIDSYEQYF